Detailed here is one T cell receptor (beta chain). Its antigen is still unknown. Sequencing used immunoSEQ multiplex PCR; TCRdb keeps in-frame clones, though not all of them. The sample lists about 130,000 clones; just under 95% were seen once. These data originate in a study of T cell responses to AZD1222 COVID-19 vaccine. Second doses that came at about 4 or about 12 weeks were put together. Broader study findings: Repertoire collection took place solely once the T cell response had peaked. Clonal diversity may have been underestimated, and the donors were mostly white British, with more females than males. Spike-wide vaccine-associated CD4 TCRs dominated at 160-218 and 743-854.

Germline lookup yields CDR1 SGHVS and CDR2 FQNEAQ. V was clipped by 0 bases and J by 6 bases, with 15 bases between them. This CDR3 comprises 16 residues. This material consisted of peripheral blood, taken 28 days after the second AZD1222 dose. The clonotype comes from an adult who received the AZD1222 COVID-19 vaccine. The V gene is TRBV7-8, the J gene TRBJ1-5; D ambiguous. The CDR3 DNA is TGTGCCAGCAGCTTAGCGCGCATCGTGAGATCTCAGCCCCAGCATTTT. This codes for CASSLARIVRSQPQHF.